This T cell receptor (beta chain) was documented in a study of shared clonotypes between healthy human individuals. The table came from immunoSEQ multiplex PCR; TCRdb's copy has only in-frame clones and leaves some out. Among roughly 700,000 clones, about 74% were seen once, and the ten largest hold around 1.6%. This clone was observed once. CDR1 and CDR2 (germline): MRHNA, SNTAGT. CDR3 size: 15 residues. V lost 3 bases and J lost 8, with 19 bases in between. The sequenced sample consisted of memory CD4+ T cells sorted from blood. Specified subset: CD45RA-negative fraction. The chain recombines TRBV6-4 with TRBJ1-2; D is perhaps TRBD1 (6 bases). This TCR was recovered from a woman in her twenties or thirties in good health. The CDR3 nucleotides are TGTGCCAGCAGTGATTTGGGCAGGGGTTTCCGAGGCTACACCTTC. Its translation: CASSDLGRGFRGYTF.